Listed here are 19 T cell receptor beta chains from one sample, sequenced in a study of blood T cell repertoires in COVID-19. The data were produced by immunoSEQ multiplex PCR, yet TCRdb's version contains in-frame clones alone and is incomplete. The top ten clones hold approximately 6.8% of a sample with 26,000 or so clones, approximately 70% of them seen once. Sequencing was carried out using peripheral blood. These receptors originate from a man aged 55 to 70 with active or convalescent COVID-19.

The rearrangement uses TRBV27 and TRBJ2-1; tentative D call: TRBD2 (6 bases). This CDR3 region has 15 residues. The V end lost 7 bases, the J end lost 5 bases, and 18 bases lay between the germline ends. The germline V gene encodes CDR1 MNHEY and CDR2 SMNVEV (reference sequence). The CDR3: CASNTLRRDHNEQFF. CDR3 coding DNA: TGTGCCAGCAATACCCTCAGGCGGGACCACAATGAGCAGTTCTTC.

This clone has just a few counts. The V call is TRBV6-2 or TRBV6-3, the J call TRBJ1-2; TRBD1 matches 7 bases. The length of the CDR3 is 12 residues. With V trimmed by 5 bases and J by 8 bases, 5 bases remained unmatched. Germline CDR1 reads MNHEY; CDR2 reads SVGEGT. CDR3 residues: CASSRQGRGYTF. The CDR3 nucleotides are TGTGCCAGCAGTCGACAGGGTCGAGGCTACACCTTC.

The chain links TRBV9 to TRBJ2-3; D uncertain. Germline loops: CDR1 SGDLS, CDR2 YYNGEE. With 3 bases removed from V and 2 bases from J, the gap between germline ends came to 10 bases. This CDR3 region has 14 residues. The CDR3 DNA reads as TGTGCCAGCAGCGCCGCTTTAGACACAGATACGCAGTATTTT. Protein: CASSAALDTDTQYF.

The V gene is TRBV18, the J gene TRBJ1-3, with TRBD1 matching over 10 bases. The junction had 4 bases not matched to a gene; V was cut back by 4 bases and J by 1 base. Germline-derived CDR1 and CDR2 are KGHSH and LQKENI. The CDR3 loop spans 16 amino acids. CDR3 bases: TGTGCCAGCTCACGGTCGGGACAGGGGTCTGGAAACACCATATATTTT. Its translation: CASSRSGQGSGNTIYF. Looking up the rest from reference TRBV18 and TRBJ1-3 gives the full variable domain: NAGVMQNPRHLVRRRGQEARLRCSPMKGHSHVYWYRQLPEEGLKFMVYLQKENIIDESGMPKERFSAEFPKEGPSILRIQQVVRGDSAAYFCASSRSGQGSGNTIYFGEGSWLTVV.

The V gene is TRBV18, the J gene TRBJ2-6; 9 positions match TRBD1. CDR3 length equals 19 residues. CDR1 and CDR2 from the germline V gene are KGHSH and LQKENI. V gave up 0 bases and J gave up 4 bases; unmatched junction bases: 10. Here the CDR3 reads CASSPPGTGRSGGANVLTF. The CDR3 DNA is TGTGCCAGCTCACCACCCGGGACAGGGAGGTCGGGAGGGGCCAACGTCCTGACTTTC.

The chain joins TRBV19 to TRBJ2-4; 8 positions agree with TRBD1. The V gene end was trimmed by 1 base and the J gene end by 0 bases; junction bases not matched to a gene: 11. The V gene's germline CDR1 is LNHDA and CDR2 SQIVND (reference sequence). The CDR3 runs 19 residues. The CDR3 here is CASSIGPDRVLLAKNIQYF. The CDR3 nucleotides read TGTGCCAGTAGTATAGGGCCGGACAGGGTCTTGTTAGCCAAAAACATTCAGTACTTC.

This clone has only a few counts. The CDR3 sequence is CSVGTGAGTDTQYF. The CDR3 region has the DNA TGCAGCGTTGGGACGGGAGCTGGGACAGATACGCAGTATTTT. The chain is built from TRBV29-1 and TRBJ2-3, with D possibly being TRBD2 (6 bases). The CDR3 has 14 amino acids. V was trimmed by 4 bases and J by 3 bases, leaving 14 bases between them. Germline CDR1 SQVTM, CDR2 ANQGSEA.

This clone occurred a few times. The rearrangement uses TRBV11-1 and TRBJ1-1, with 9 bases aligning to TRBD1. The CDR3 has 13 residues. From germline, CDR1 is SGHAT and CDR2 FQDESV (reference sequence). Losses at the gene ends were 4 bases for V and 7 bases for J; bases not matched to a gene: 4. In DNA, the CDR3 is TGTGCCAGCAGCTCGGGACAGGGACTTGAAGCTTTCTTT. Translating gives CASSSGQGLEAFF.

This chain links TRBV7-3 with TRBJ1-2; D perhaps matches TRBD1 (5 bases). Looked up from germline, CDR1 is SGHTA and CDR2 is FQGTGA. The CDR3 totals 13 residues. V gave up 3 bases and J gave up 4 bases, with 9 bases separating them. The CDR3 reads CASSFQGGYGYTF. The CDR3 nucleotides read TGTGCCAGCAGCTTTCAGGGTGGCTATGGCTACACCTTC.

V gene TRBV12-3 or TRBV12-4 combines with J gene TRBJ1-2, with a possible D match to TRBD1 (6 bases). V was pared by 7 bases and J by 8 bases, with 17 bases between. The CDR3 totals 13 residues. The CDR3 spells CASKYLGATGYTF. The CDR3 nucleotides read TGTGCCAGCAAATACCTGGGGGCGACGGGCTACACCTTC.

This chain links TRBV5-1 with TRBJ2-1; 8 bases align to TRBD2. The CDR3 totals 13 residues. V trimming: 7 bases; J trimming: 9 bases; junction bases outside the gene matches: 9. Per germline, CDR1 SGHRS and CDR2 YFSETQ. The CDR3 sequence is CASGLAGGIEQFF. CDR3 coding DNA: TGCGCCAGCGGTTTGGCGGGGGGTATTGAGCAGTTCTTC.

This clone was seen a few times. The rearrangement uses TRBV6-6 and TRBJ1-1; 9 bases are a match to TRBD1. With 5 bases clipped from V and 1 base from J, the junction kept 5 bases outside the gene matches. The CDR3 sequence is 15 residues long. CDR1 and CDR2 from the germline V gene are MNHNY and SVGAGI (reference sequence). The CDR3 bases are TGTGCCAGCAGTCCTACAGGGGGCGCGAACACTGAAGCTTTCTTT. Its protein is CASSPTGGANTEAFF.

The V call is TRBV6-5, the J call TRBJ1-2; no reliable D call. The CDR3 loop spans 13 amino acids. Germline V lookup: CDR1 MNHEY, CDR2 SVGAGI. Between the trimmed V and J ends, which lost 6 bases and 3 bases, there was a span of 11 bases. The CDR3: CASRPTMDYGYTF. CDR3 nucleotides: TGTGCCAGCAGACCAACAATGGACTATGGCTACACCTTC.

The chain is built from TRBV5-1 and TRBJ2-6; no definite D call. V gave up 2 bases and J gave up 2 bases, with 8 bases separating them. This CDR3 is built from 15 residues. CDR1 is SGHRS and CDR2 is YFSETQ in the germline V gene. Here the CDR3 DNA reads TGCGCCAGCAGCTTCGGTACAGCTGGGGCCAACGTCCTGACTTTC. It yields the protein CASSFGTAGANVLTF.

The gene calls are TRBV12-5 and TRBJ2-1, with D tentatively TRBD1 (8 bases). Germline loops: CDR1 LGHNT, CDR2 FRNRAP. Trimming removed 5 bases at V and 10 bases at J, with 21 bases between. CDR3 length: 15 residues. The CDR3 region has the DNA TGTGCTAGTGGTCTCGGACAGGGAAGAGCGGGAGAGCAGTTCTTC. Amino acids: CASGLGQGRAGEQFF. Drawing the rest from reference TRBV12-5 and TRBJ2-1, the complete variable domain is DARVTQTPRHKVTEMGQEVTMRCQPILGHNTVFWYRQTMMQGLELLAYFRNRAPLDDSGMPKDRFSAEMPDATLATLKIQPSEPRDSAVYFCASGLGQGRAGEQFFGPGTRLTVL.

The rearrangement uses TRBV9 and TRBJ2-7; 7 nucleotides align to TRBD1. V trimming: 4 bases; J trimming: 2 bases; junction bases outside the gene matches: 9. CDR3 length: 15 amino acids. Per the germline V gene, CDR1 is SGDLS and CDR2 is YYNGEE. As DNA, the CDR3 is TGTGCCAGCAGCCCCGGGACAGCGCTGACCTACGAGCAGTACTTC. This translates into CASSPGTALTYEQYF.

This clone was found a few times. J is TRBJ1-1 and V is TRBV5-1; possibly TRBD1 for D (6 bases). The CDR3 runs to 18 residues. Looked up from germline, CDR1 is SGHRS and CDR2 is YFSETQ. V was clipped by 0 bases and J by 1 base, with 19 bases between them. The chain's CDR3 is CASSLGLQYQGRNTEAFF. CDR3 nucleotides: TGCGCCAGCAGCTTGGGACTACAATACCAGGGGCGGAACACTGAAGCTTTCTTT.

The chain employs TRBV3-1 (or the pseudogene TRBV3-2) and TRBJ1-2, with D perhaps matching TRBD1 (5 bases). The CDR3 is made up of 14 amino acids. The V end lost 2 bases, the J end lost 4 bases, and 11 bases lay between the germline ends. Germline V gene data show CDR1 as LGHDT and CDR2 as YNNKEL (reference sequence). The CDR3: CASSQLRGGYGYTF. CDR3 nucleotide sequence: TGTGCCAGCAGCCAATTGAGGGGAGGCTATGGCTACACCTTC.

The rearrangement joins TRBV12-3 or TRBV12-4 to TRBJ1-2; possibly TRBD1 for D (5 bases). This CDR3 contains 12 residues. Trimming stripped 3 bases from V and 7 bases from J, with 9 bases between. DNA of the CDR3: TGTGCCAGCAGTTTTGGCAGGGCTGGCTACACCTTC. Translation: CASSFGRAGYTF.